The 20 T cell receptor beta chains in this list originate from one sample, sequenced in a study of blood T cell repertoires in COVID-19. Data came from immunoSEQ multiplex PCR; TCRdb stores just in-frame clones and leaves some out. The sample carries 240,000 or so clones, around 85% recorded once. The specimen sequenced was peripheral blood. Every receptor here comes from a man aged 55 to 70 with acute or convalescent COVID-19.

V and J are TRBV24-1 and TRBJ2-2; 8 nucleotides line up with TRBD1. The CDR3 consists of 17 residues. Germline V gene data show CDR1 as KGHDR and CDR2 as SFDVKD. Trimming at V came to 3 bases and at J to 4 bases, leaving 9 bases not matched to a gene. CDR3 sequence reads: CATSDPSRGQGTGELFF. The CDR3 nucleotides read TGTGCCACCAGTGATCCTAGCAGGGGGCAGGGCACCGGGGAGCTGTTTTTT.

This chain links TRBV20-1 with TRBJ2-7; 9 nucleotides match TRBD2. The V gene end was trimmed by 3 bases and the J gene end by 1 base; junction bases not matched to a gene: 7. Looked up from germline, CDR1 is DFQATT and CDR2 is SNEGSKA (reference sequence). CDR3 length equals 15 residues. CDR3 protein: CSASRLAGESYEQYF. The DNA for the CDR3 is TGCAGTGCTAGTAGGTTAGCGGGAGAGTCCTACGAGCAGTACTTC.

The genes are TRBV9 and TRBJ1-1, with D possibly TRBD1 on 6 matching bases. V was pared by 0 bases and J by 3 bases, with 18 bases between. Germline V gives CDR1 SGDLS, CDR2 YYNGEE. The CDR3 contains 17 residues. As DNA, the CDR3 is TGTGCCAGCAGCGTAGCAGGGGCGAAAACGTGGGACACTGAAGCTTTCTTT. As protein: CASSVAGAKTWDTEAFF.

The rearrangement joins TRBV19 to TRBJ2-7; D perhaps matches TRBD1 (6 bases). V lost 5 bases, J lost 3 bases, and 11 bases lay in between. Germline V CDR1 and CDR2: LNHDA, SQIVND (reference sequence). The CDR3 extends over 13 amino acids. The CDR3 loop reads CASSLGQNYEQYF. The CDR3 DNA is TGTGCCAGTAGTCTCGGACAGAACTACGAGCAGTACTTC. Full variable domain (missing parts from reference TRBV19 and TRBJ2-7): DGGITQSPKYLFRKEGQNVTLSCEQNLNHDAMYWYRQDPGQGLRLIYYSQIVNDFQKGDIAEGYSVSREKKESFPLTVTSAQKNPTAFYLCASSLGQNYEQYFGPGTRLTVT.

CDR3 sequence: CASRGRSSEQYF. The CDR3 DNA sequence: TGTGCCAGCAGGGGCCGGTCGTCCGAGCAGTACTTC. This chain uses TRBV12-3 or TRBV12-4 with TRBJ2-7; no firm D call. The V end was cut by 6 bases, the J end by 6 bases, with 12 bases between. CDR3 length: 12 residues.

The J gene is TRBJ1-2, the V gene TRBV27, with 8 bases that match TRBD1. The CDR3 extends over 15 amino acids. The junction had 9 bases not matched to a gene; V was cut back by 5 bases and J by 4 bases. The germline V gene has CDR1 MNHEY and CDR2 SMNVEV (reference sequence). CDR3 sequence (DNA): TGTGCCAGCAGTATCACAGGGGGAGCGGGCTATGGCTACACCTTC. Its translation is CASSITGGAGYGYTF.

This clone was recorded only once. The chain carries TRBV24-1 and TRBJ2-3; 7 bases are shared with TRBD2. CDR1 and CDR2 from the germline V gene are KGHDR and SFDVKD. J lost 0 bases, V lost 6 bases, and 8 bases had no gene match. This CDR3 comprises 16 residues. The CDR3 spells CATSSMTSPSTDTQYF. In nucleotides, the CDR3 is TGTGCCACCAGTTCGATGACTAGCCCGAGCACAGATACGCAGTATTTT.

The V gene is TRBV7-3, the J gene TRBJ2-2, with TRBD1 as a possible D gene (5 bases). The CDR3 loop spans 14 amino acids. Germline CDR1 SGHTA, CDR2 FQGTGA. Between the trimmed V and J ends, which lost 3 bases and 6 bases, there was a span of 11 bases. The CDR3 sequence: CASSLGRAAGELFF. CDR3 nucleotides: TGTGCCAGCAGCTTGGGCAGGGCCGCCGGGGAGCTGTTTTTT.

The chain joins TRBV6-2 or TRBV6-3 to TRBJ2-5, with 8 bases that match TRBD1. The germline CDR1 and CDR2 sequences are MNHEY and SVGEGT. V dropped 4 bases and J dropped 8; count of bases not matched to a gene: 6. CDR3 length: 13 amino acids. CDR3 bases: TGTGCCAGCAGTTGGACAGGGAGAGACACCCAGTACTTC. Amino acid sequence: CASSWTGRDTQYF.

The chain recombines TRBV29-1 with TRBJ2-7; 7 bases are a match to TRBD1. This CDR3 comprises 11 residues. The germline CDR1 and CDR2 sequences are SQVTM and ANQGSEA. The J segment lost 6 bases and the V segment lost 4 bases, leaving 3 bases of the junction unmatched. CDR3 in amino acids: CSVGDRREQYF. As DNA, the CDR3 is TGCAGCGTTGGGGACAGACGCGAGCAGTACTTC.

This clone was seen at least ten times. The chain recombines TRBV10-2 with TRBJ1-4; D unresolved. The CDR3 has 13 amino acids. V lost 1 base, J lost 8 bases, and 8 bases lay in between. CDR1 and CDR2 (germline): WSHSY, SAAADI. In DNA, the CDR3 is TGCGCCAGCAGTGAGTGGAACAGCGAAAAACTGTTTTTT. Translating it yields CASSEWNSEKLFF.

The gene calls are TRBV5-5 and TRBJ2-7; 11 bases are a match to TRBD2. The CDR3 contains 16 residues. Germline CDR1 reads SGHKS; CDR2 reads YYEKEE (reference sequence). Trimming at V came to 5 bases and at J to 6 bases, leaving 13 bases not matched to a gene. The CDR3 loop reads CASRRGVAGGPSEQYF. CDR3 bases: TGTGCCAGCAGAAGAGGGGTAGCGGGAGGGCCCTCCGAGCAGTACTTC.

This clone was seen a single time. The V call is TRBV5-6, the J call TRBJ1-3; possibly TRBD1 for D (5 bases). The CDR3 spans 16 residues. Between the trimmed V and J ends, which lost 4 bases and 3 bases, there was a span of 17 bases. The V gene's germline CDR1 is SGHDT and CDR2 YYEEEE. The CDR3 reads CASSTLQDNLGNTIYF. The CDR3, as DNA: TGTGCCAGCAGCACTCTCCAGGACAACCTTGGAAACACCATATATTTT.

The CDR3 is CASTSSRNYGYTF. CDR3 coding DNA: TGTGCCAGCACCTCTTCGAGGAACTATGGCTACACCTTC. The chain recombines TRBV7-9 with TRBJ1-2, with no clear D. Trimming removed 7 bases from V and 2 bases from J, with 11 bases in between. The length of the CDR3 is 13 residues. Germline loops: CDR1 SEHNR, CDR2 FQNEAQ (reference sequence).

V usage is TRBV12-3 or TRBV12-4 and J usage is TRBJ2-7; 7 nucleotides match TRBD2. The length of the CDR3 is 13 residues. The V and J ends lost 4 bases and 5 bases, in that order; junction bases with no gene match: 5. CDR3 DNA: TGTGCCAGCAGTTCTCTTGGGGGGGACGAGCAGTACTTC. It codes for CASSSLGGDEQYF.

The CDR3 DNA reads as TGTGCCACCAGCAGCAGCGGGAGAGGCTACAATGAGCAGTTCTTC. Encoded protein: CATSSSGRGYNEQFF. The rearrangement joins TRBV15 to TRBJ2-1; 8 nucleotides match TRBD2. Germline V gene data show CDR1 as LNHNV and CDR2 as YYDKDF (reference sequence). The CDR3 is 15 amino acids. V shed 3 bases and J 3 bases; nucleotides not matched to a gene: 4. The full variable domain, in which reference TRBV15 and TRBJ2-1 provide the parts outside the CDR3, is DAMVIQNPRYQVTQFGKPVTLSCSQTLNHNVMYWYQQKSSQAPKLLFHYYDKDFNNEADTPDNFQSRRPNTSFCFLDIRSPGLGDTAMYLCATSSSGRGYNEQFFGPGTRLTVL.

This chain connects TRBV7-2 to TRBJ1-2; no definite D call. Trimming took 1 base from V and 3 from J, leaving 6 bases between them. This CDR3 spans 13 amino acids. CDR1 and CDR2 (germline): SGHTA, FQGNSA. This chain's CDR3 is CASSLDPDYGYTF. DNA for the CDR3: TGTGCCAGCAGCTTAGATCCGGACTATGGCTACACCTTC.

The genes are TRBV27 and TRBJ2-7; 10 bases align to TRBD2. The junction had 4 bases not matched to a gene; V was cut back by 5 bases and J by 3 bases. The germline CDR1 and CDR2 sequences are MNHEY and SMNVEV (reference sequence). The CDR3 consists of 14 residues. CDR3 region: CASSPIAGGYEQYF. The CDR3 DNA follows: TGTGCCAGCAGTCCTATAGCGGGGGGCTACGAGCAGTACTTC.

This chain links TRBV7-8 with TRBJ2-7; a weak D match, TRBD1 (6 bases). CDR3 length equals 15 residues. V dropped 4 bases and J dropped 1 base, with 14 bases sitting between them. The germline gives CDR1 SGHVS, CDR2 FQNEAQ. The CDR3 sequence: CASSSRPGQSYEQYF. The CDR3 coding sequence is TGTGCCAGCAGCTCAAGACCTGGACAGTCCTACGAGCAGTACTTC.

CDR3 in amino acids: CASSPTDRGAYEQYF. The CDR3 bases are TGTGCCAGCAGCCCTACGGACAGGGGGGCCTACGAGCAGTACTTC. The gene calls are TRBV7-6 and TRBJ2-7; TRBD1 agrees at 10 bases. J was trimmed by 2 bases and V by 5 bases; bases with no gene match: 6. CDR1 is SGHVS, CDR2 FNYEAQ, per germline. The CDR3 consists of 15 residues.